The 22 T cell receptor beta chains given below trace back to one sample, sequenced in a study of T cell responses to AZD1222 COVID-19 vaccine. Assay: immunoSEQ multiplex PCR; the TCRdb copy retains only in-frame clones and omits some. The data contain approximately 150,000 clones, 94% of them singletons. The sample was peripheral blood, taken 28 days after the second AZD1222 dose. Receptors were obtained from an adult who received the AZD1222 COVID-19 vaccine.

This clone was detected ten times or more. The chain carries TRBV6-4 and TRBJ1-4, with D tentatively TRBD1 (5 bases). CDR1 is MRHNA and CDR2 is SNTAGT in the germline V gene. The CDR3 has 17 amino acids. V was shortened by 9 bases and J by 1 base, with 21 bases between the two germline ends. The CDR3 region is CARGFTAGKVTNEKLFF. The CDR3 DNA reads TGTGCCAGAGGATTCACGGCAGGGAAAGTAACTAATGAAAAACTGTTTTTT.

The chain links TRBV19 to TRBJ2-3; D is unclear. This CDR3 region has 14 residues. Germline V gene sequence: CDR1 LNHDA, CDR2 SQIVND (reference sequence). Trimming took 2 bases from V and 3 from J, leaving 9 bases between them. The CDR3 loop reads CASSIRELTDTQYF. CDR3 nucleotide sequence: TGTGCCAGTAGTATAAGGGAATTAACAGATACGCAGTATTTT.

In nucleotides, the CDR3 is TGCGCCAGCAGCCTCGACAGGGCTGCTGAAGCTTTCTTT. This translates into CASSLDRAAEAFF. This chain connects TRBV5-1 to TRBJ1-1, with 7 bases aligning to TRBD1. The germline CDR1 and CDR2 sequences are SGHRS and YFSETQ. V was clipped by 4 bases and J by 6 bases; unmatched bases: 6. This CDR3 has 13 residues.

CDR3 in amino acids: CASSLVNEQFF. The CDR3, as DNA: TGTGCCAGCAGTTTAGTGAATGAGCAGTTCTTC. The chain combines TRBV28 with TRBJ2-1, with no clear D. Trimming removed 2 bases from V and 7 bases from J, with 3 bases in between. Germline V lookup: CDR1 MDHEN, CDR2 SYDVKM. The CDR3 runs 11 residues.

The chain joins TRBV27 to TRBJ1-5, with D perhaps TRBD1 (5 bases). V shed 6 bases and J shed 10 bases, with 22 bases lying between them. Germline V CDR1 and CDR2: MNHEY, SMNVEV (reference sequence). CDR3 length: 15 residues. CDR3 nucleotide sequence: TGTGCCAGCAGCCCAAAGGGCGGGGGTTTCCAACCCCAGCATTTT. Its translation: CASSPKGGGFQPQHF.

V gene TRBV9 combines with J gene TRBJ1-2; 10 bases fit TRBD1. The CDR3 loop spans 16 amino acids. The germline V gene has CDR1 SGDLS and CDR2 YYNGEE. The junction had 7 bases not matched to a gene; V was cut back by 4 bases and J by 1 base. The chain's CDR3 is CASSPRGDRGNYGYTF. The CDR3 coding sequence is TGTGCCAGCAGCCCGAGGGGGGACAGGGGTAACTATGGCTACACCTTC.

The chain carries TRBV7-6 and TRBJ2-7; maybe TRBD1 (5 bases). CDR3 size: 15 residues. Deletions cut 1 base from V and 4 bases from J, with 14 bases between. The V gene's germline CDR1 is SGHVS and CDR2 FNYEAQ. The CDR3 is CASSLGSTQGYEQYF. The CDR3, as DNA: TGTGCCAGCAGCTTAGGGTCGACCCAGGGATACGAGCAGTACTTC.

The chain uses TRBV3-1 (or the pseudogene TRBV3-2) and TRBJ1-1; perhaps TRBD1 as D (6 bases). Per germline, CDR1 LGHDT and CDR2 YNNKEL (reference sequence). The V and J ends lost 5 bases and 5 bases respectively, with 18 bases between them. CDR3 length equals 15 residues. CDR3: CASSAPQGRRTEAFF. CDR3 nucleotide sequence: TGTGCCAGCAGCGCTCCCCAGGGGAGAAGAACTGAAGCTTTCTTT.

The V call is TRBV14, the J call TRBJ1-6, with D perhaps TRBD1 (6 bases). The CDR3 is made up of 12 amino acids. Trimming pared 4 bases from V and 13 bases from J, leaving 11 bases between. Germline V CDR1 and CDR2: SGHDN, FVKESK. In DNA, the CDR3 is TGTGCCAGCAGCCTGGGGGGCGGGCCCCTCCACTTT. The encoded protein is CASSLGGGPLHF.

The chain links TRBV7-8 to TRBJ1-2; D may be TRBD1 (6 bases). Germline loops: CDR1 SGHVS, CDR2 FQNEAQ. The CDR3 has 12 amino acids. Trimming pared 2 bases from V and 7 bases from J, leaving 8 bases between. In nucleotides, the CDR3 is TGTGCCAGCAGCTTACCACAGGGTGGCTACACCTTC. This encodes CASSLPQGGYTF.

CDR3 region: CASSTDGGAFPYEQYF. The CDR3 DNA reads as TGTGCCAGCAGTACGGATGGGGGCGCCTTCCCTTACGAGCAGTACTTC. The chain uses TRBV28 and TRBJ2-7; maybe TRBD1 (6 bases). In germline, CDR1 is MDHEN, CDR2 SYDVKM. CDR3 length equals 16 residues. The V end was cut by 5 bases, the J end by 4 bases, with 21 bases between.

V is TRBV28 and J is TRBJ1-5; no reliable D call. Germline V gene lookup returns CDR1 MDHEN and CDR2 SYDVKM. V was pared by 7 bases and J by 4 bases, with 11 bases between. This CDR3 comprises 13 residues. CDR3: CASTTGWNQPQHF. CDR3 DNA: TGTGCCAGCACCACTGGATGGAATCAGCCCCAGCATTTT.

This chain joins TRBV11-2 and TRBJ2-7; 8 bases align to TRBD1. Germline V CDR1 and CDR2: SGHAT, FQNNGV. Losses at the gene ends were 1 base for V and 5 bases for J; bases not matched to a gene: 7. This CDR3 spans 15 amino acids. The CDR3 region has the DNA TGTGCCAGCAGCTTAGCTTTCAGGGGGCTCCACGAGCAGTACTTC. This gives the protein CASSLAFRGLHEQYF.

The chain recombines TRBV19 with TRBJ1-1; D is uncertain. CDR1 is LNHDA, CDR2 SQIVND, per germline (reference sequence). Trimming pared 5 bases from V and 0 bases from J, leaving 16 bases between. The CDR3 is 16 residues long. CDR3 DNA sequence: TGTGCCAGTAGTCACCCAAACAACGGGATGAACACTGAAGCTTTCTTT. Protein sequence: CASSHPNNGMNTEAFF.

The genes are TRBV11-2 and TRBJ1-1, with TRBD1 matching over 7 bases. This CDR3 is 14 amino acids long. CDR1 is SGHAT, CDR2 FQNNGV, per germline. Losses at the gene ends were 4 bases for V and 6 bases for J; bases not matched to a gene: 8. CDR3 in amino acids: CASSSNRGGPEAFF. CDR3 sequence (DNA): TGTGCCAGCAGCTCCAACAGGGGAGGCCCTGAAGCTTTCTTT.

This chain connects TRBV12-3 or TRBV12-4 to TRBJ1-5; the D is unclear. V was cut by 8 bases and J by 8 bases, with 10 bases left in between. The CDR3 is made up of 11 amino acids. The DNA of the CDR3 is TGTGCCAGCGGGTCCGGGAAGCCCCAGCATTTT. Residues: CASGSGKPQHF.

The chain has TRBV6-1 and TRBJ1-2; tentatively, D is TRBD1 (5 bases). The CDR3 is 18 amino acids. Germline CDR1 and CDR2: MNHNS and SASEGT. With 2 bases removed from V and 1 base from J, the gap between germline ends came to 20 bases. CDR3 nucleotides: TGTGCCAGCAGTGAAATATTAGGGACCGACACTCGTAACTATGGCTACACCTTC. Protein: CASSEILGTDTRNYGYTF.

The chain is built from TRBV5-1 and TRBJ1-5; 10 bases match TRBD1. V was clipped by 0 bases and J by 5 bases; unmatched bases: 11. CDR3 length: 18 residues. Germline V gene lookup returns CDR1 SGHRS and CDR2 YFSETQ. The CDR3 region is CASSLAGADRGLYQPQHF. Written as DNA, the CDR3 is TGCGCCAGCAGCTTGGCCGGAGCCGACAGGGGGCTCTATCAGCCCCAGCATTTT. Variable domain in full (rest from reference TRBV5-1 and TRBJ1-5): KAGVTQTPRYLIKTRGQQVTLSCSPISGHRSVSWYQQTPGQGLQFLFEYFSETQRNKGNFPGRFSGRQFSNSRSEMNVSTLELGDSALYLCASSLAGADRGLYQPQHFGDGTRLSIL.

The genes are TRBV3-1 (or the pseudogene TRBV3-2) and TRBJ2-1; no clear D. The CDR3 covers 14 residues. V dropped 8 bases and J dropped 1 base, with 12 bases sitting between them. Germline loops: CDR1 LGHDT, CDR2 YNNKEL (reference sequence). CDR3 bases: TGTGCCAGCGGCAGTTCTCTGTCCTACAATGAGCAGTTCTTC. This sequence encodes CASGSSLSYNEQFF.

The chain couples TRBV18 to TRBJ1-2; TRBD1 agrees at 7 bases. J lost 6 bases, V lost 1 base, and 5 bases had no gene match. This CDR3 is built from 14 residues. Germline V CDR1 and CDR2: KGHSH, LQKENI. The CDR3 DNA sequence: TGTGCCAGCTCACCACAGACAGGGTACGATGGCTACACCTTC. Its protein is CASSPQTGYDGYTF.

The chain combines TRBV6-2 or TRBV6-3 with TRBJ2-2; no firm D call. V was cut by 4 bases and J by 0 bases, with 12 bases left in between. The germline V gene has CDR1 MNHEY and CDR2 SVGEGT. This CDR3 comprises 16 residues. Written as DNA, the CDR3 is TGTGCCAGCAGTTCCTGGACGTCCGCGAACACCGGGGAGCTGTTTTTT. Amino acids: CASSSWTSANTGELFF.

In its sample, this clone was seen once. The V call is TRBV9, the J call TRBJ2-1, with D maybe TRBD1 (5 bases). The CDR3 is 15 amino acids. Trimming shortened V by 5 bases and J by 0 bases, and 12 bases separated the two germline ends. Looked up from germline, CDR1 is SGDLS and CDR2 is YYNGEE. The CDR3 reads CASSMGHSSYNEQFF. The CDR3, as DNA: TGTGCCAGCAGTATGGGGCACAGCTCCTACAATGAGCAGTTCTTC.